The next 12 T cell receptor beta chains were all read from a single sample in a study of human T cells and chemical hapten exposure. TCRdb re-derived calls from the RACE reads in MiXCR, one entry per CDR3 protein. The table lists roughly 100,000 distinct CDR3 sequences, under 35% of them singletons. Time point of the sample: patch test 3, about 24 weeks after DPC sensitization. Sample treatment: therapeutic diphenylcyclopropenone sensitization with weekly scalp DPC. Sequenced here: whole blood, sampled in connection with sensitization to the hapten diphenylcyclopropenone (DPC). All receptors derive from a man in his forties or fifties with alopecia areata. Some clones in this sample may be carry-over from other donors' samples.

The chain recombines TRBV10-3 with TRBJ2-1, with D possibly matching TRBD2 (6 bases). The CDR3 extends over 13 amino acids. From germline, CDR1 is ENHRY and CDR2 SYGVKD. Trimming left V 1 base short and J 10 bases short, with 11 bases between. Here the CDR3 reads CAISELPSAEQFF. CDR3 bases: TGTGCCATCAGTGAGTTGCCTAGCGCCGAGCAGTTCTTC.

V is TRBV29-1 and J is TRBJ1-4, with D maybe TRBD1 (6 bases). CDR1 is SQVTM, CDR2 ANQGSEA, per germline. There are 11 residues in the CDR3. V lost 2 bases to trimming and J lost 11 bases, with 9 bases between them. CDR3 residues: CSVERGGKLFF. CDR3 bases: TGCAGCGTTGAAAGAGGGGGGAAACTGTTTTTT.

The chain couples TRBV20-1 to TRBJ2-7; 9 bases are a match to TRBD2. Germline CDR1 DFQATT, CDR2 SNEGSKA (reference sequence). The junction had 4 bases not matched to a gene; V was cut back by 3 bases and J by 4 bases. The CDR3 has 13 residues. As DNA, the CDR3 is TGCAGTGCTAGGGCGGGAGGGGGGTACGAGCAGTACGTC. Translation: CSARAGGGYEQYV.

This clonotype has a handful of counts. The chain joins TRBV3-1 to TRBJ2-2, with TRBD1 as a possible D gene (5 bases). Germline V lookup: CDR1 LGHDT, CDR2 YNNKEL (reference sequence). The CDR3 sequence is 14 residues long. The germline V and J ends were trimmed by 10 bases and 7 bases, with 19 bases remaining between them. Here the CDR3 DNA reads TGTGCCACGCATCCAGGGAACGTGAACGGGGAGCTGTTTTTT. Translation: CATHPGNVNGELFF.

V is TRBV14 and J is TRBJ2-3, with D perhaps assigned TRBD1 or TRBD2 (5 bases each). The V end lost 5 bases, the J end lost 8 bases, and 20 bases lay between the germline ends. Per germline, CDR1 SGHDN and CDR2 FVKESK. The CDR3 runs to 15 residues. The CDR3 nucleotides are TGTGCCAGCAGCGATCGGGACGGTCCCCTTCTTACGCAGTATTTT. It yields the protein CASSDRDGPLLTQYF.

The rearrangement links TRBV21-1 to TRBJ2-4. TRBV21-1 represents a pseudogene. The CDR3 runs 16 residues. The CDR3 protein is CASSKGGVGAKNIQYF. In DNA form, the CDR3 reads TGTGCCAGCAGCAAAGGGGGTGTCGGGGCCAAAAACATTCAGTACTTC.

A remark on this clonotype: Just one base apart from a much larger clone, this may be a read error. The rearrangement joins TRBV7-9 to TRBJ1-2; no clear D. In germline, CDR1 is SEHNR, CDR2 FQNEAQ (reference sequence). Trimming cost V 4 bases and J 2 bases, with 8 bases left between them. CDR3 length: 13 residues. CDR3 residues: CASSSQWNYGYTF. CDR3 in DNA: TGTGCCAGCAGCTCACAGTGGAACTATGGCTACACCTTC.

The rearrangement links TRBV4-1 to TRBJ2-3; 7 bases agree with TRBD1. Looked up from germline, CDR1 is MGHRA and CDR2 is YSYEKL. The junction had 8 bases not matched to a gene; V was cut back by 4 bases and J by 1 base. The CDR3 sequence is 16 residues long. The CDR3: CASSLGGLGGTDTQYF. The CDR3 DNA sequence: TGCGCCAGCAGCCTAGGGGGCCTAGGAGGCACAGATACGCAGTATTTT.

This clonotype came up a few times. V is TRBV11-2 and J is TRBJ2-7; 7 bases align to TRBD2. The CDR3 is 14 amino acids. V shed 2 bases, J shed 3 bases, and the junction held 4 bases outside the gene matches. The germline CDR1 and CDR2 sequences are SGHAT and FQNNGV. The CDR3 DNA follows: TGTGCCAGCAGCTTATCCCGGACTAGCTACGAGCAGTACGTC. It translates to CASSLSRTSYEQYV.

This chain joins TRBV27 and TRBJ2-5; 11 bases are shared with TRBD2. V dropped 4 bases and J dropped 5; count of bases not matched to a gene: 15. This CDR3 is built from 18 residues. The V gene's germline CDR1 is MNHEY and CDR2 SMNVEV (reference sequence). This CDR3 reads CASSSRGSIAGGHETQYF. For the CDR3, the DNA is TGTGCCAGCAGTTCACGGGGCAGTATAGCGGGAGGGCATGAGACCCAGTACTTC.

This rearrangement joins TRBV2 to TRBJ1-1; maybe TRBD1 (6 bases). V was shortened by 6 bases and J by 11 bases, with 13 bases between the two germline ends. The V gene's germline CDR1 is SNHLY and CDR2 FYNNEI. This CDR3 has 11 amino acids. This chain's CDR3 is CASRNTGSAFF. DNA for the CDR3: TGTGCCAGCAGAAATACAGGGAGCGCTTTCTTT.

The chain joins TRBV2 to TRBJ1-2; maybe TRBD1 (6 bases). This CDR3 spans 14 amino acids. V was cut by 5 bases and J by 4 bases, with 14 bases left in between. Germline loops: CDR1 SNHLY, CDR2 FYNNEI. This CDR3 reads CASSSDSTFYGYTF. CDR3 DNA sequence: TGTGCCAGCAGTTCGGACAGCACTTTCTATGGCTACACCTTC.